This T cell receptor beta chain was sequenced in a study of blood T cell repertoires in COVID-19. Study context: The cDNA or gDNA used as material had been derived from T cells, B-cell-depleted T cells, or PBMCs.

Sequencing used immunoSEQ multiplex PCR; TCRdb keeps in-frame clones, though not all of them. The sample holds roughly 90,000 clones, roughly 90% seen once. V dropped 10 bases and J dropped 5 bases, with 14 bases sitting between them. Germline CDR1 and CDR2: LNHDA and SQIVND (reference sequence). The CDR3 consists of 12 residues. Material: peripheral blood. The chain combines TRBV19 with TRBJ1-2; no definite D call. This TCR derives from a human donor with active COVID-19. The donor label of this sample is uncertain. The CDR3 reads CATQPGSYGYTF. As DNA, the CDR3 is TGTGCCACCCAGCCAGGATCGTATGGCTACACCTTC.